Below are 26 T cell receptor beta chains sequenced from a single sample in a study of CD8 T cells in ankylosing spondylitis. In TCRdb, the 5' RACE reads were re-called with MiXCR into one record per CDR3 protein. Counted here are 200,000 to 250,000 distinct CDR3 sequences, 10% to 13% occurring once; the ten biggest clones make up 21%. The sample was blood, either unsorted or a sorted T cell fraction (not recorded which). These receptors were collected from a male donor with ankylosing spondylitis or in good health (not recorded which).

Ten or more counts support this clonotype. The chain employs TRBV18 and TRBJ2-4; either TRBD1 or TRBD2 may fit D (5 bases each). CDR3 size: 13 residues. The V gene's germline CDR1 is KGHSH and CDR2 LQKENI. V lost 8 bases and J 5 bases, leaving 13 bases between the germline ends. CDR3 coding DNA: TGTGCCAGCACAACCGGGACCCAAAACATTCAGTACTTC. Translation: CASTTGTQNIQYF.

This clonotype was counted many times. The chain employs TRBV28 and TRBJ2-5; D may match TRBD1 or TRBD2 (5 bases each). V lost 10 bases and J 5 bases, leaving 14 bases between the germline ends. The CDR3 sequence is 12 residues long. CDR1 and CDR2 (germline): MDHEN, SYDVKM. The CDR3 sequence is CATTSGRETQYF. The CDR3 DNA is TGTGCCACCACGTCGGGACGGGAGACCCAGTACTTC.

This clonotype was counted a few times. V is TRBV6-1 and J is TRBJ2-3, with 9 bases aligning to TRBD2. The V and J ends lost 11 bases and 1 base, in that order; junction bases with no gene match: 4. This CDR3 contains 13 residues. The germline V gene has CDR1 MNHNS and CDR2 SASEGT. CDR3: CAGGGVRTDTQYF. The DNA for the CDR3 is TGTGCCGGCGGGGGGGTTCGCACAGATACGCAGTATTTT.

The chain recombines TRBV7-3 with TRBJ2-3; D is possibly TRBD1 (6 bases). Germline CDR1 reads SGHTA; CDR2 reads FQGTGA. With 6 bases removed from V and 0 bases from J, the gap between germline ends came to 10 bases. This CDR3 is 14 amino acids long. The CDR3 DNA reads as TGTGCCAGCAGTACCCAGGGGAGCACAGATACGCAGTATTTT. Its translation is CASSTQGSTDTQYF.

The chain couples TRBV20-1 to TRBJ2-5, with no clear D. Per germline, CDR1 DFQATT and CDR2 SNEGSKA (reference sequence). V lost 2 bases to trimming and J lost 5 bases, with 15 bases between them. The CDR3 extends over 14 amino acids. Written as DNA, the CDR3 is TGCAGTGCTAGACCTAACTACGGTTGGGAGACCCAGTACTTC. This codes for CSARPNYGWETQYF.

This clonotype has a count of ten or more. V is TRBV6-1 and J is TRBJ2-1; TRBD1 or TRBD2 may be the D gene (5 bases each). The germline V gene has CDR1 MNHNS and CDR2 SASEGT. The CDR3 extends over 13 amino acids. V gave up 6 bases and J gave up 5 bases, with 11 bases separating them. CDR3 in amino acids: CASRGPADNEQFF. CDR3 bases: TGTGCCAGCAGGGGGCCAGCGGACAATGAGCAGTTCTTC.

The chain has TRBV5-1 and TRBJ2-5; no reliable D call. Germline CDR1 is SGHRS and CDR2 is YFSETQ. Deletions cut 0 bases from V and 4 bases from J, with 7 bases between. The CDR3 spans 13 residues. The CDR3 region is CASSLELGETQYF. CDR3 sequence (DNA): TGCGCCAGCAGCTTGGAGTTAGGAGAGACCCAGTACTTC.

This clonotype has a handful of counts. This CDR3 is CASSRDPLPDTQYF. DNA for the CDR3: TGTGCCAGCAGCCGGGACCCCCTCCCGGATACGCAGTATTTT. V usage is TRBV3-1 and J usage is TRBJ2-3; D may be TRBD1 or TRBD2 (5 bases each). CDR3 length equals 14 residues. V was shortened by 4 bases and J by 6 bases, with 14 bases between the two germline ends. From germline, CDR1 is LGHDT and CDR2 YNNKEL (reference sequence).

For this clonotype: A read error is the likely source, as a far larger clone sits one nucleotide away. The chain links TRBV12-3 or TRBV12-4 to TRBJ2-5; D call uncertain. This CDR3 is built from 11 residues. CDR3 sequence (DNA): TGTGCCAGCAGTGCCTTGGAGAACCAGTACTTC. Protein sequence: CASSALENQYF.

This chain links TRBV20-1 with TRBJ2-2; 8 bases match TRBD2. Looked up from germline, CDR1 is DFQATT and CDR2 is SNEGSKA (reference sequence). V dropped 2 bases and J dropped 1; count of bases not matched to a gene: 3. The CDR3 length is 15 residues. CDR3 residues: CSARKAGENTGELFF. The DNA of the CDR3 is TGCAGTGCTAGAAAAGCGGGGGAGAACACCGGGGAGCTGTTTTTT.

The table lists this clonotype with a few counts. The chain combines TRBV7-3 with TRBJ2-3, with D perhaps given as TRBD1 or TRBD2 (5 bases each). The V gene's germline CDR1 is SGHTA and CDR2 FQGTGA. V lost 2 bases and J 4 bases, leaving 13 bases between the germline ends. The CDR3 has 15 amino acids. The CDR3, as DNA: TGTGCCAGCAGCTTATGGGGCAACGGGGCAGATACGCAGTATTTT. This translates into CASSLWGNGADTQYF.

This clonotype was seen at least ten times. This chain joins TRBV10-3 and TRBJ1-1; D ambiguous. V lost 3 bases and J 0 bases, leaving 11 bases between the germline ends. The CDR3 spans 15 residues. Germline-derived CDR1 and CDR2 are ENHRY and SYGVKD. The CDR3 protein is CAISEGWQMNTEAFF. The CDR3 nucleotides are TGTGCCATCAGTGAAGGTTGGCAGATGAACACTGAAGCTTTCTTT.

This clonotype occurred many times. V and J are TRBV6-1 and TRBJ2-2; D call uncertain. The germline CDR1 and CDR2 sequences are MNHNS and SASEGT. This CDR3 spans 14 amino acids. V shed 1 base and J shed 3 bases, with 6 bases lying between them. The CDR3 is CASSEGTDTGELFF. DNA of the CDR3: TGTGCCAGCAGTGAAGGAACAGACACCGGGGAGCTGTTTTTT.

This clonotype was counted ten times or more. The gene calls are TRBV6-1 and TRBJ1-5, with 8 bases matching TRBD1. There are 15 residues in the CDR3. Germline trimming cut 5 bases from V and 7 bases from J; bases unmatched to any gene: 10. CDR1 is MNHNS, CDR2 SASEGT, per germline. The CDR3 spells CASSRSQGVGQPQHF. The CDR3 coding sequence is TGTGCCAGCAGTAGATCACAGGGGGTGGGGCAGCCCCAGCATTTT.

The table lists this clonotype with many counts. The chain carries TRBV20-1 and TRBJ2-7, with a possible D match to TRBD2 (6 bases). CDR1 and CDR2 (germline): DFQATT, SNEGSKA (reference sequence). The CDR3 contains 14 residues. V dropped 6 bases and J dropped 0 bases, with 15 bases sitting between them. The CDR3 DNA is TGCAGTGCCTCCCCGGGGGATCACTCCTACGAGCAGTACTTC. The encoded protein is CSASPGDHSYEQYF.

This clonotype has a handful of counts. The chain has TRBV2 and TRBJ1-2; D remains ambiguous. V was trimmed by 3 bases and J by 7 bases, leaving 12 bases between them. Germline values: CDR1 SNHLY, CDR2 FYNNEI. The CDR3 loop spans 13 amino acids. For the CDR3, the DNA is TGTGCCAGCAGTGAGGCCGGAGCGGGTGGCTACACCTTC. Protein: CASSEAGAGGYTF.

This clonotype turned up a few times. J is TRBJ1-1 and V is TRBV6-1; D gene unclear. Germline values: CDR1 MNHNS, CDR2 SASEGT. This CDR3 contains 14 residues. V lost 6 bases and J 4 bases, leaving 15 bases between the germline ends. The CDR3 nucleotides are TGTGCCAGCAGGCCGAATCCGGTGGGCACTGAAGCTTTCTTT. This codes for CASRPNPVGTEAFF.

This clonotype has a count of ten or more. The chain carries TRBV10-3 and TRBJ2-1; 9 nucleotides align to TRBD2. CDR3 length equals 17 residues. With 0 bases clipped from V and 5 bases from J, the junction kept 8 bases outside the gene matches. Per germline, CDR1 ENHRY and CDR2 SYGVKD. In nucleotides, the CDR3 is TGTGCCATCAGTGAGTCGAGAGCTAGCGGGGACAACAATGAGCAGTTCTTC. Protein sequence: CAISESRASGDNNEQFF.

This clonotype was counted many times. The chain links TRBV7-9 to TRBJ1-6, with D possibly matching TRBD1 (6 bases). Trimming cost V 0 bases and J 12 bases, with 15 bases left between them. CDR3 length equals 15 residues. CDR1 and CDR2 (germline): SEHNR, FQNEAQ (reference sequence). CDR3 sequence reads: CASSLALGPRGPLHF. In DNA form, the CDR3 reads TGTGCCAGCAGCTTAGCGCTCGGGCCCAGGGGACCCCTCCACTTT.

This clonotype has a count of ten or more. The chain carries TRBV20-1 and TRBJ2-2, with 10 bases fitting TRBD1. Germline V lookup: CDR1 DFQATT, CDR2 SNEGSKA (reference sequence). CDR3 length: 18 residues. Germline trimming cut 8 bases from V and 4 bases from J; bases unmatched to any gene: 19. The CDR3 spells CSSLPRDRGLSGTGELFF. In DNA, the CDR3 is TGCAGTTCTCTTCCCCGGGACAGGGGCCTATCGGGCACCGGGGAGCTGTTTTTT.

Of note for this clonotype: A read error may be the cause here, since a much bigger clone is one base away. The chain links TRBV15 to TRBJ1-5, with TRBD1 as a possible D gene (5 bases). Germline values: CDR1 LNHNV, CDR2 YYDKDF (reference sequence). CDR3 size: 14 residues. The chain's CDR3 is CATIRGEGYQPQHF. The DNA of the CDR3 is TGTGCCACCATCAGAGGGGAGGGATATCAGCCCCAGCATTTT.

This clonotype has ten or more counts. The chain has TRBV24-1 and TRBJ1-1, with D possibly TRBD1 on 6 matching bases. CDR3 length: 15 amino acids. V lost 7 bases, J lost 1 base, and 15 bases lay in between. Per the germline V gene, CDR1 is KGHDR and CDR2 is SFDVKD. The CDR3 loop is CATRATGTQNTEAFF. The CDR3 coding sequence is TGTGCCACCAGGGCGACCGGGACACAGAACACTGAAGCTTTCTTT.

This clonotype was recorded many times. V usage is TRBV7-9 and J usage is TRBJ1-1; D call uncertain. This CDR3 region has 13 residues. The germline V gene has CDR1 SEHNR and CDR2 FQNEAQ (reference sequence). V dropped 3 bases and J dropped 5 bases, with 10 bases sitting between them. In DNA form, the CDR3 reads TGTGCCAGCAGCTTTGAGGGCGGTACTGAAGCTTTCTTT. This encodes CASSFEGGTEAFF.

This clonotype was seen a handful of times. The rearrangement joins TRBV20-1 to TRBJ2-3; D is unclear. With 3 bases removed from V and 7 bases from J, the gap between germline ends came to 14 bases. Germline V CDR1 and CDR2: DFQATT, SNEGSKA (reference sequence). The CDR3 length is 13 residues. CDR3 bases: TGCAGTGCTAGGCTATCTGGGGTATATACGCAGTATTTT. As protein: CSARLSGVYTQYF.

V is TRBV28 and J is TRBJ2-3, with 10 bases matching TRBD2. CDR3 length: 20 amino acids. V trimming: 6 bases; J trimming: 0 bases; junction bases outside the gene matches: 18. The germline V gene has CDR1 MDHEN and CDR2 SYDVKM. The CDR3 region has the DNA TGTGCCAGCAGCTACCCCCTCCTACTAGCGGGGCCCCAAAGCACAGATACGCAGTATTTT. Amino acid sequence: CASSYPLLLAGPQSTDTQYF.

This clonotype showed up just a few times. The chain couples TRBV7-8 to TRBJ2-5, with a possible D match to TRBD2 (5 bases). The CDR3 runs to 16 residues. Germline assignment: CDR1 SGHVS and CDR2 FQNEAQ. V was shortened by 3 bases and J by 4 bases, with 18 bases between the two germline ends. The chain's CDR3 is CASSLIRTQAGETQYF. The CDR3 coding sequence is TGTGCCAGCAGCTTGATACGGACTCAAGCAGGAGAGACCCAGTACTTC.